The 18 T cell receptor beta chains in this list originate from one sample, sequenced in a study of cytotoxic CD8 clonotypes in ibrutinib-treated CLL. Clones were sequenced by immunoSEQ multiplex PCR, and TCRdb holds only the in-frame ones, with some missing. Among more than 150,000 clones listed, around 72% were seen once. Sequences were derived from PBMCs, sampled after 24 months of ibrutinib treatment. The receptor source for this set is a human donor with chronic lymphocytic leukemia.

The sample holds a few counts of this clone. The chain carries TRBV11-3 and TRBJ2-2; 9 nucleotides line up with TRBD1. Germline V CDR1 and CDR2: SGHNT, YENEEA. Trimming at V came to 5 bases and at J to 3 bases, leaving 4 bases not matched to a gene. The CDR3 covers 15 residues. The CDR3 region is CASSTRQGDTGELFF. The CDR3 nucleotides are TGTGCCAGCAGCACCAGACAGGGGGACACCGGGGAGCTGTTTTTT.

The V and J genes are TRBV19 and TRBJ2-5; D call uncertain. Germline lookup yields CDR1 LNHDA and CDR2 SQIVND (reference sequence). The V end was cut by 7 bases, the J end by 1 base, with 10 bases between. This CDR3 contains 13 residues. The CDR3 DNA follows: TGTGCCAGTACCGGTCAGCTCCAAGAGACCCAGTACTTC. Translation: CASTGQLQETQYF.

The chain employs TRBV5-1 and TRBJ2-3; D might be TRBD2 (6 bases). The germline V and J ends were trimmed by 1 base and 4 bases, with 16 bases remaining between them. There are 16 residues in the CDR3. CDR1 and CDR2 (germline): SGHRS, YFSETQ. DNA of the CDR3: TGCGCCAGCAGCTTGTTGGCAGGGTCGGGAGCAGATACGCAGTATTTT. It yields the protein CASSLLAGSGADTQYF.

The chain joins TRBV7-9 to TRBJ2-7; 9 bases are shared with TRBD2. Per the germline V gene, CDR1 is SEHNR and CDR2 is FQNEAQ (reference sequence). With V trimmed by 4 bases and J by 5 bases, 12 bases remained unmatched. This CDR3 spans 16 amino acids. CDR3 residues: CASSWASGELVHEQYF. The CDR3 nucleotides are TGTGCCAGCAGCTGGGCTAGCGGGGAGTTAGTCCACGAGCAGTACTTC.

The genes are TRBV6-5 and TRBJ2-1; 9 positions match TRBD2. The CDR3 has 15 amino acids. The V gene end was trimmed by 6 bases and the J gene end by 4 bases; junction bases not matched to a gene: 7. Germline V lookup: CDR1 MNHEY, CDR2 SVGAGI. CDR3 DNA sequence: TGTGCCAGCAGGGATGGCGGGAGGGGATACAATGAGCAGTTCTTC. It specifies CASRDGGRGYNEQFF.

This chain connects TRBV7-8 to TRBJ2-1; 10 bases match TRBD1. The germline V gene encodes CDR1 SGHVS and CDR2 FQNEAQ. This CDR3 has 17 residues. J lost 4 bases, V lost 5 bases, and 11 bases had no gene match. In nucleotides, the CDR3 is TGTGCCAGCAGCCCTAGGCCCAGGGACAGGGGATACAATGAGCAGTTCTTC. This encodes CASSPRPRDRGYNEQFF.

This clone was seen more than once but under ten times. This chain uses TRBV7-2 with TRBJ2-7; the D is unclear. Germline V CDR1 and CDR2: SGHTA, FQGNSA. There are 12 residues in the CDR3. V lost 4 bases and J 4 bases, leaving 8 bases between the germline ends. CDR3 sequence reads: CASSYNGYEQYF. For the CDR3, the DNA is TGTGCCAGCAGCTACAACGGGTACGAGCAGTACTTC.

This clone was observed a handful of times. In DNA, the CDR3 is TGTGCCAGCAGCGGGGGTAGGCACTACGAGCAGTACTTC. Encoded protein: CASSGGRHYEQYF. This chain uses TRBV27 with TRBJ2-7, with D perhaps TRBD2 (6 bases). V shed 6 bases and J shed 3 bases, with 12 bases lying between them. Germline V gives CDR1 MNHEY, CDR2 SMNVEV (reference sequence). CDR3 size: 13 residues.

This chain links TRBV18 with TRBJ1-2; 8 bases map to TRBD1. This CDR3 spans 14 amino acids. V lost 6 bases and J lost 7; bases outside the gene matches: 10. The germline CDR1 and CDR2 sequences are KGHSH and LQKENI. CDR3 protein: CASSPGTGSVGYTF. CDR3 nucleotides: TGTGCCAGCTCCCCCGGGACAGGATCTGTTGGCTACACCTTC.

The chain employs TRBV29-1 and TRBJ1-1, with D uncertain. Germline V CDR1 and CDR2: SQVTM, ANQGSEA. The CDR3 length is 11 residues. Trimming pared 6 bases from V and 1 base from J, leaving 6 bases between. CDR3 loop: CSVPSNTEAFF. The DNA of the CDR3 is TGCAGCGTCCCTTCGAACACTGAAGCTTTCTTT. The whole variable domain, filled in from reference TRBV29-1 and TRBJ1-1, reads SAVISQKPSRDICQRGTSLTIQCQVDSQVTMMFWYRQQPGQSLTLIATANQGSEATYESGFVIDKFPISRPNLTFSTLTVSNMSPEDSSIYLCSVPSNTEAFFGQGTRLTVV.

The chain employs TRBV2 and TRBJ1-4; D is perhaps TRBD1 (6 bases). CDR1 is SNHLY and CDR2 is FYNNEI in the germline V gene. The CDR3 runs to 15 residues. The V end was cut by 2 bases, the J end by 6 bases, with 13 bases between. CDR3 nucleotides: TGTGCCAGCAGTGAATTAGGCCAGGGGTATGAAAAACTGTTTTTT. Translation gives CASSELGQGYEKLFF. The variable domain in full, with the rest retrieved from reference TRBV2 and TRBJ1-4, is EPEVTQTPSHQVTQMGQEVILRCVPISNHLYFYWYRQILGQKVEFLVSFYNNEISEKSEIFDDQFSVERPDGSNFTLKIRSTKLEDSAMYFCASSELGQGYEKLFFGSGTQLSVL.

This rearrangement joins TRBV5-1 to TRBJ2-5; the match to TRBD2 covers 11 bases. J lost 2 bases, V lost 2 bases, and 2 bases had no gene match. The CDR3 sequence is 15 residues long. Germline CDR1 is SGHRS and CDR2 is YFSETQ. The CDR3 sequence is CASSLSSGGQETQYF. The DNA of the CDR3 is TGCGCCAGCAGCTTATCTAGCGGGGGGCAAGAGACCCAGTACTTC.

The chain recombines TRBV19 with TRBJ1-5; 9 nucleotides line up with TRBD1. Germline loops: CDR1 LNHDA, CDR2 SQIVND (reference sequence). The CDR3 has 17 residues. The trim removed 4 bases at V and 1 base at J, leaving 8 bases unmatched. The CDR3 loop reads CASSTPRQGGSNQPQHF. As DNA, the CDR3 is TGTGCCAGTAGTACACCCCGACAGGGGGGAAGCAATCAGCCCCAGCATTTT.

This clone has a handful of counts. J is TRBJ2-7 and V is TRBV18; unclear D gene. The germline V and J ends were trimmed by 5 bases and 0 bases, with 11 bases remaining between them. The CDR3 contains 14 residues. CDR1 is KGHSH and CDR2 is LQKENI in the germline V gene. In DNA form, the CDR3 reads TGTGCCAGCTCAACAACTCCGAGCTCCTACGAGCAGTACTTC. This codes for CASSTTPSSYEQYF.

This clone showed up just a few times. The rearrangement uses TRBV19 and TRBJ1-2; D is perhaps TRBD1 (5 bases). The CDR3 loop spans 15 amino acids. The germline V gene has CDR1 LNHDA and CDR2 SQIVND (reference sequence). Trimming stripped 4 bases from V and 7 bases from J, with 19 bases between. In DNA, the CDR3 is TGTGCCAGTAGTACCTCGACGGGCCCCAGGGTTGGCTACACCTTC. The encoded protein is CASSTSTGPRVGYTF.

V usage is TRBV14 and J usage is TRBJ2-1, with D hard to call. CDR1 and CDR2 from the germline V gene are SGHDN and FVKESK. There are 13 residues in the CDR3. V lost 0 bases and J 6 bases, leaving 6 bases between the germline ends. CDR3 DNA: TGTGCCAGCAGCCAAGATCGCCTCAATGAGCAGTTCTTC. It specifies CASSQDRLNEQFF.

CDR3 region: CASSEDRGQTGELFF. In DNA form, the CDR3 reads TGTGCCAGCAGTGAGGACAGGGGGCAAACCGGGGAGCTGTTTTTT. The chain is built from TRBV2 and TRBJ2-2, with 11 bases matching TRBD1. Per germline, CDR1 SNHLY and CDR2 FYNNEI. The junction had 2 bases not matched to a gene; V was cut back by 3 bases and J by 5 bases. The CDR3 contains 15 residues.

The gene calls are TRBV29-1 and TRBJ1-5; D uncertain. CDR3 length: 12 amino acids. Trimming removed 4 bases from V and 7 bases from J, with 11 bases in between. The germline V gene encodes CDR1 SQVTM and CDR2 ANQGSEA. Here the CDR3 DNA reads TGCAGCGTTGCGGTAGGAGAACAGCCCCAGCATTTT. Translated, it gives CSVAVGEQPQHF.